This TCR beta chain derives from a study of T cells after yellow fever vaccination. Turning to the study itself: In the case of low-cell-number fractions, SMART-Seq v4 Ultra Low Input was used for preparation.

With 6 bases removed from V and 2 bases from J, the gap between germline ends came to 14 bases. Germline V gene data show CDR1 as MNHEY and CDR2 as SVGEGT. The CDR3 consists of 14 residues. TCRdb re-called the 5' RACE reads with MiXCR, one entry per CDR3 protein. This table has 150,000 to 200,000 distinct CDR3 sequences, over 7% appearing once. This clonotype was counted only a few times. The source material was CD8+ T cells sorted from PBMCs, sampled 45 days after the yellow fever booster vaccination. The V gene is TRBV6-2 or TRBV6-3, the J gene TRBJ2-7, with D maybe TRBD2 (5 bases). The TCR originated in a man between 18 and 35 years old who received the YFV17D yellow fever vaccine. CDR3 sequence (DNA): TGTGCCAGCAGCACCCTCTTAGCGACCTACGAGCAGTACTTC. Translation gives CASSTLLATYEQYF.